Detailed here is one TCR beta chain. The CDR3 covers 21 residues. Germline values: CDR1 MNHEY, CDR2 SMNVEV (reference sequence). J lost 3 bases, V lost 3 bases, and 26 bases had no gene match. The data are from a study of blood T cell repertoires in COVID-19. Study at large: The study drew acute and convalescent COVID-19 samples from the United States, Italy and Spain.

Sequencing used immunoSEQ multiplex PCR; TCRdb keeps in-frame clones, though not all of them. The sample has roughly 250,000 clones; approximately 86% are singletons. This sequence originates from a woman aged 25 to 39 with acute or convalescent COVID-19. The chain recombines TRBV27 with TRBJ2-7; TRBD1 matches at 7 bases. The source material was peripheral blood. The CDR3 region is CASSFSHLRPSDRHEGYEQYF. The CDR3 coding sequence is TGTGCCAGCAGTTTTTCCCATCTCAGACCCTCGGACAGGCATGAAGGCTACGAGCAGTACTTC.